This paragraph covers one T cell receptor beta chain sequence. The antigen remains unidentified. Time point indicated: after neoadjuvant nivolumab, at surgical resection. Patients were newly diagnosed with stage II-IVA oral cavity squamous cell carcinoma without prior systemic or radiation treatment. This sample is part of a study of neoadjuvant anti-PD-1 for oral cavity cancer. Across the study: Non-progressing patients received a fourth nivolumab dose near day 43, then surgery on days 50-56.

Clones were read by immunoSEQ multiplex PCR, and TCRdb kept only the in-frame ones, dropping some. The table shows around 37,000 clones, with more than 35% occurring only once. General observations from the study: With a few patients per group, TCR findings need larger cohorts.

The germline V gene has CDR1 GTSNPN and CDR2 SVGIG (reference sequence). This CDR3 contains 15 residues. J lost 3 bases, V lost 3 bases, and 8 bases had no gene match. This sample comprised tumor tissue, obtained after nivolumab (anti-PD-1) treatment. The genes are TRBV30 and TRBJ2-1, with 7 bases identical to TRBD1. The TCR originated in a person aged 35-80 years with oral cavity squamous cell carcinoma. CDR3 region: CAWRRQGPYYNEQFF. CDR3 bases: TGTGCCTGGAGACGACAGGGTCCCTACTACAATGAGCAGTTCTTC.